This T cell receptor beta chain was documented in a study of PD-1 blockade in classical Hodgkin lymphoma. Whole-study results and caveats: TCR diversity rose significantly by C4D1 in CD4+ but not CD8+ cells.

Each of the patients experienced relapse following autologous stem cell transplantation, and their brentuximab vedotin exposure differed. This clone is large in the sample. Its target is unknown. Germline-derived CDR1 and CDR2 are SGDLS and YYNGEE. CDR3 length: 16 amino acids. V dropped 2 bases and J dropped 2 bases, with 13 bases sitting between them. Some clones are missing from TCRdb's copy, which holds only in-frame ones; the method was immunoSEQ multiplex PCR. The data show some 10,000 clones, about 93% seen once. This TCR came from a human donor with classical Hodgkin lymphoma. The sample here was peripheral blood mononuclear cells (PBMCs), taken at baseline. The genes are TRBV9 and TRBJ2-2; either TRBD1 or TRBD2 may fit D (5 bases each). The CDR3, as DNA: TGTGCCAGCAGCGTGACCAGAGGGGCTAACACCGGGGAGCTGTTTTTT. It is translated as CASSVTRGANTGELFF.